The source of this TCR beta chain is a study of T cells after yellow fever vaccination. MiXCR, run by TCRdb on the 5' RACE reads, gives a single entry per CDR3 protein. The sample lists a few hundred thousand distinct CDR3 sequences; roughly a sixth were seen once. V was cut by 1 base and J by 7 bases, with 14 bases left in between. Germline CDR1 LGHDT, CDR2 YNNKEL (reference sequence). This CDR3 region has 15 residues. This clonotype was detected a few times. Sequencing was performed on PBMCs, taken 5 to 6 days after the first yellow fever vaccination. The chain couples TRBV3-1 to TRBJ2-1; possible D gene TRBD1, 6 bases. The clonotype was recovered from a man between 18 and 29 years old who received the YFV17D yellow fever vaccine. The CDR3 protein is CASSQGAGDINEQFF. Written as DNA, the CDR3 is TGTGCCAGCAGCCAAGGGGCAGGGGACATTAATGAGCAGTTCTTC.